The 26 T cell receptor beta chains reported below all come from one sample, sequenced in a study of T cell responses to AZD1222 COVID-19 vaccine. The assay was immunoSEQ multiplex PCR, and TCRdb's table has in-frame clones only and misses some. Seen here are approximately 75,000 clones, around 86% observed once, and the top ten hold more than 15%. Sequenced here: peripheral blood, sampled 28 days after the second AZD1222 dose. These receptors were taken from an adult who received the AZD1222 COVID-19 vaccine.

The chain recombines TRBV30 with TRBJ2-7, with 7 bases fitting TRBD1. The CDR3 has 12 amino acids. The junction had 4 bases not matched to a gene; V was cut back by 5 bases and J by 3 bases. Germline CDR1 and CDR2: GTSNPN and SVGIG (reference sequence). The CDR3 sequence is CAWSTGRYEQYF. The CDR3 region has the DNA TGTGCCTGGTCGACAGGGCGCTACGAGCAGTACTTC.

The rearrangement links TRBV6-4 to TRBJ2-3; D gene unclear. V lost 3 bases to trimming and J lost 8 bases, with 9 bases between them. Germline lookup yields CDR1 MRHNA and CDR2 SNTAGT. The length of the CDR3 is 12 residues. The CDR3 spells CASSEDHATQYF. The CDR3 nucleotides read TGTGCCAGCAGTGAGGATCACGCTACGCAGTATTTT.

The V and J genes are TRBV2 and TRBJ1-4; 9 nucleotides align to TRBD1. The CDR3 is made up of 14 amino acids. Per the germline V gene, CDR1 is SNHLY and CDR2 is FYNNEI. Losses at the gene ends were 7 bases for V and 4 bases for J; bases not matched to a gene: 4. CDR3 loop: CASTPDRGNEKLFF. CDR3 nucleotides: TGTGCCAGCACACCGGACAGGGGTAATGAAAAACTGTTTTTT. The full variable domain, with the rest looked up from reference TRBV2 and TRBJ1-4, is EPEVTQTPSHQVTQMGQEVILRCVPISNHLYFYWYRQILGQKVEFLVSFYNNEISEKSEIFDDQFSVERPDGSNFTLKIRSTKLEDSAMYFCASTPDRGNEKLFFGSGTQLSVL.

This sequence joins TRBV5-1 and TRBJ2-3, with 9 bases matching TRBD2. Germline CDR1 is SGHRS and CDR2 is YFSETQ. Germline trimming cut 4 bases from V and 4 bases from J; bases unmatched to any gene: 10. The CDR3 is 16 amino acids. The CDR3 DNA is TGCGCCAGCAGCCCGCCGCGCGGGGGGGCGGCAGATACGCAGTATTTT. It yields the protein CASSPPRGGAADTQYF.

The chain couples TRBV7-8 to TRBJ1-6, with TRBD1 matching 8 bases. V shed 3 bases, J shed 8 bases, and the junction held 15 bases outside the gene matches. Germline CDR1 and CDR2: SGHVS and FQNEAQ. The CDR3 has 18 amino acids. CDR3 nucleotides: TGTGCCAGCAGCTTGATAAGGCCCCAGGGGGCAAGTCATTCACCCCTCCACTTT. This encodes CASSLIRPQGASHSPLHF.

The chain recombines TRBV20-1 with TRBJ2-2; 9 bases map to TRBD1. Looked up from germline, CDR1 is DFQATT and CDR2 is SNEGSKA (reference sequence). The V segment lost 3 bases and the J segment 0 bases; nucleotides outside the gene matches: 8. The CDR3 totals 17 residues. The CDR3 protein is CSASITGGKTNTGELFF. In nucleotides, the CDR3 is TGCAGTGCTAGTATTACAGGGGGCAAGACGAACACCGGGGAGCTGTTTTTT.

This chain connects TRBV18 to TRBJ2-4, with D maybe TRBD1 (5 bases). This CDR3 comprises 15 residues. Germline V CDR1 and CDR2: KGHSH, LQKENI. V gave up 2 bases and J gave up 5 bases, with 13 bases separating them. The CDR3 DNA sequence: TGTGCCAGCTCACCATTCGGTCAGGGTCAAAACATTCAGTACTTC. Protein: CASSPFGQGQNIQYF.

This clone was observed a few times. The CDR3: CASSSGGATGELFF. For the CDR3, the DNA is TGTGCCAGCAGTAGCGGGGGGGCCACCGGGGAGCTGTTTTTT. This chain uses TRBV6-5 with TRBJ2-2; 10 bases align to TRBD2. The CDR3 has 14 amino acids. Trimming at V came to 5 bases and at J to 4 bases, leaving 1 base not matched to a gene. Germline CDR1 MNHEY, CDR2 SVGAGI.

The V call is TRBV11-2, the J call TRBJ2-7; TRBD2 might be the D (6 bases). The germline V and J ends were trimmed by 5 bases and 7 bases, with 24 bases remaining between them. In germline, CDR1 is SGHAT, CDR2 FQNNGV. The length of the CDR3 is 16 residues. The CDR3 is CASSRGSGQPLYEQYF. In nucleotides, the CDR3 is TGTGCCAGCAGCCGGGGGTCCGGACAACCCCTATATGAGCAGTACTTC. The entire variable domain, with the rest obtained from reference TRBV11-2 and TRBJ2-7, is as follows: EAGVAQSPRYKIIEKRQSVAFWCNPISGHATLYWYQQILGQGPKLLIQFQNNGVVDDSQLPKDRFSAERLKGVDSTLKIQPAKLEDSAVYLCASSRGSGQPLYEQYFGPGTRLTVT.

The chain links TRBV5-5 to TRBJ2-7; 8 nucleotides agree with TRBD1. Looked up from germline, CDR1 is SGHKS and CDR2 is YYEKEE (reference sequence). CDR3 length equals 15 residues. V was pared by 2 bases and J by 5 bases, with 9 bases of the junction left unmatched. The CDR3 loop reads CASSFTTGVSDEQYF. CDR3 DNA: TGTGCCAGCAGCTTTACGACAGGGGTTAGCGACGAGCAGTACTTC. Looking up the rest from reference TRBV5-5 and TRBJ2-7 gives the full variable domain: DAGVTQSPTHLIKTRGQQVTLRCSPISGHKSVSWYQQVLGQGPQFIFQYYEKEERGRGNFPDRFSARQFPNYSSELNVNALLLGDSALYLCASSFTTGVSDEQYFGPGTRLTVT.

V is TRBV5-5 and J is TRBJ2-7, with 7 bases that match TRBD1. Unmatched junction bases numbered 9, after V lost 3 bases and J lost 6 bases. There are 14 residues in the CDR3. Germline V gives CDR1 SGHKS, CDR2 YYEKEE (reference sequence). CDR3 bases: TGTGCCAGCAGCTCCGACAGGGTGGTACGCGAGCAGTACTTC. It translates to CASSSDRVVREQYF.

The chain employs TRBV27 and TRBJ1-1; the match to TRBD1 covers 9 bases. Losses at the gene ends were 5 bases for V and 6 bases for J; bases not matched to a gene: 10. The length of the CDR3 is 15 residues. Germline V gives CDR1 MNHEY, CDR2 SMNVEV (reference sequence). The CDR3 here is CASSNWDRENPEAFF. In DNA form, the CDR3 reads TGTGCCAGCAGTAATTGGGACAGGGAGAATCCTGAAGCTTTCTTT.

This clone was seen once. The rearrangement uses TRBV19 and TRBJ1-5; D is possibly TRBD1 (6 bases). Deletions cut 5 bases from V and 7 bases from J, with 12 bases between. The germline V gene encodes CDR1 LNHDA and CDR2 SQIVND (reference sequence). The CDR3 extends over 13 amino acids. The CDR3 DNA reads TGTGCCAGTAGTCAACAGGGTCGGCAGCCCCAGCATTTT. Its protein product is CASSQQGRQPQHF.

The J gene is TRBJ1-1, the V gene TRBV19; D is unclear. There are 13 residues in the CDR3. Per germline, CDR1 LNHDA and CDR2 SQIVND (reference sequence). With 0 bases removed from V and 5 bases from J, the gap between germline ends came to 7 bases. The CDR3 sequence is CASSIEGGTEAFF. The CDR3, as DNA: TGTGCCAGTAGTATAGAGGGAGGGACTGAAGCTTTCTTT.

The J gene is TRBJ2-1, the V gene TRBV5-1; D remains ambiguous. CDR1 and CDR2 (germline): SGHRS, YFSETQ. V lost 0 bases, J lost 5 bases, and 3 bases lay in between. The CDR3 consists of 12 residues. In nucleotides, the CDR3 is TGCGCCAGCAGCTTGGGTCACAATGAGCAGTTCTTC. It is translated as CASSLGHNEQFF.

V is TRBV6-5 and J is TRBJ1-2; 7 bases agree with TRBD1. This CDR3 spans 15 amino acids. V was clipped by 2 bases and J by 2 bases; unmatched bases: 5. Germline assignment: CDR1 MNHEY and CDR2 SVGAGI. In nucleotides, the CDR3 is TGTGCCAGCAGTTACCCCCCGGGACAGAACTATGGCTACACCTTC. Protein sequence: CASSYPPGQNYGYTF.

The chain joins TRBV2 to TRBJ2-1; 10 bases fit TRBD2. Trimming at V came to 5 bases and at J to 8 bases, leaving 6 bases not matched to a gene. Germline V gene sequence: CDR1 SNHLY, CDR2 FYNNEI. The CDR3 runs 14 residues. The CDR3 loop reads CASSLTGTSDEQFF. In DNA, the CDR3 is TGTGCCAGCAGTTTGACCGGGACTAGCGATGAGCAGTTCTTC.

J is TRBJ1-2 and V is TRBV10-2, with TRBD1 matching 10 bases. V was pared by 7 bases and J by 8 bases, with 22 bases of the junction left unmatched. The CDR3 is 18 residues long. Germline loops: CDR1 WSHSY, CDR2 SAAADI. The CDR3 DNA reads TGCGCCAGCAAGGGACCGGGACAGGGGAATCGTAGAGGAGAGGGCTACACCTTC. It codes for CASKGPGQGNRRGEGYTF.

The chain combines TRBV6-2 or TRBV6-3 with TRBJ1-3; a possible D gene is TRBD1 (5 bases). Trimming left V 0 bases short and J 3 bases short, with 12 bases between. The CDR3 sequence is 16 residues long. Germline V gene data show CDR1 as MNHEY and CDR2 as SVGEGT. The chain's CDR3 is CASSYSTAGYGNTIYF. In DNA form, the CDR3 reads TGTGCCAGCAGTTACTCGACGGCAGGGTATGGAAACACCATATATTTT.

This chain connects TRBV6-4 to TRBJ2-2; TRBD1 matches at 9 bases. The CDR3 length is 15 residues. After removal of 4 bases from V and 3 bases from J, the junction contained 3 bases not matched to a gene. From germline, CDR1 is MRHNA and CDR2 SNTAGT. CDR3 nucleotides: TGTGCCAGCAGTGTGGGGACAGGGCACACCGGGGAGCTGTTTTTT. Amino acids: CASSVGTGHTGELFF.

The chain joins TRBV6-6 to TRBJ1-5, with D possibly being TRBD1 (6 bases). CDR1 is MNHNY, CDR2 SVGAGI, per germline (reference sequence). The ends were cut back, 6 bases at V and 3 bases at J, with 12 bases in the middle. The CDR3 is made up of 14 amino acids. CDR3 coding DNA: TGTGCCAGCAGACGCCAGGGGCACAATCAGCCCCAGCATTTT. This codes for CASRRQGHNQPQHF.

The chain uses TRBV2 and TRBJ1-5; D is perhaps TRBD1 (5 bases). Per germline, CDR1 SNHLY and CDR2 FYNNEI. V was clipped by 5 bases and J by 4 bases, with 12 bases between them. The CDR3 extends over 14 amino acids. Here the CDR3 reads CASSIWDGNQPQHF. The CDR3, as DNA: TGTGCCAGCAGTATATGGGACGGAAATCAGCCCCAGCATTTT.

The rearrangement links TRBV25-1 to TRBJ2-2; 9 bases align to TRBD1. Germline V gene sequence: CDR1 MGHDK, CDR2 SYGVNS. This CDR3 is 16 amino acids long. V lost 3 bases to trimming and J lost 5 bases; unmatched junction nucleotides: 7. CDR3 sequence: CASSDRQGGGTGELFF. CDR3 nucleotides: TGTGCCAGCAGTGATCGACAGGGGGGAGGAACCGGGGAGCTGTTTTTT.

The rearrangement uses TRBV10-3 and TRBJ1-5; D perhaps matches TRBD1 (6 bases). The CDR3 has 14 residues. Germline values: CDR1 ENHRY, CDR2 SYGVKD. V dropped 2 bases and J dropped 4 bases, with 9 bases sitting between them. Here the CDR3 reads CAISERQVNQPQHF. CDR3 bases: TGTGCCATCAGTGAGAGACAGGTTAATCAGCCCCAGCATTTT.

In DNA, the CDR3 is TGTGCCAGCAGCTTGGCCCGGGGAAACCAGCCCCAGCATTTT. Its translation: CASSLARGNQPQHF. The V call is TRBV5-6, the J call TRBJ1-5; D is unclear. V was trimmed by 0 bases and J by 7 bases, leaving 11 bases between them. Germline V gene sequence: CDR1 SGHDT, CDR2 YYEEEE. This CDR3 comprises 14 residues.

The chain links TRBV5-8 to TRBJ1-1, with D hard to call. The CDR3 runs to 10 residues. CDR1 and CDR2 (germline): SGHTS, YDEGEE. V was clipped by 4 bases and J by 11 bases, with 9 bases between them. The CDR3 sequence is CASSVTRAFF. The CDR3 region has the DNA TGTGCCAGCAGCGTTACACGGGCTTTCTTT.